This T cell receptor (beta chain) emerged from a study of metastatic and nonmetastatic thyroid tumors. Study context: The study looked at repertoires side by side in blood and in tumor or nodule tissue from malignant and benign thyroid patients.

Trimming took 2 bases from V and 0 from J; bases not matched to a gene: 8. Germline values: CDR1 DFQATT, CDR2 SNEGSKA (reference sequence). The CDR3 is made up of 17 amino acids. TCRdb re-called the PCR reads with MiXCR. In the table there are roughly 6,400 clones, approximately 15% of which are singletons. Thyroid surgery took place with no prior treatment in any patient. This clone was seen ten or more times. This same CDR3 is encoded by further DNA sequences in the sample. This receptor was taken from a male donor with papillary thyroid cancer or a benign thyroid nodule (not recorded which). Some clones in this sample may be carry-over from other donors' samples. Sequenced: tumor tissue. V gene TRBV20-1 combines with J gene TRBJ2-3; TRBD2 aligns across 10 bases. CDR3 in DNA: TGCAGTGCTAGAAATAGCGGGAGGTCATCTAGCACAGATACGCAGTATTTT. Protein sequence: CSARNSGRSSSTDTQYF.